One and the same sample provided the 9 T cell receptor beta chains below, sequenced in a study of radiotherapy plus CTLA-4 blockade in lung cancer. The protocol was immunoSEQ multiplex PCR, while the TCRdb copy is restricted to in-frame clones and leaves out a portion. Among 30,000 to 45,000 clones, roughly 72% were seen once, and the ten largest hold roughly 10%. The sequencing here drew on peripheral blood, taken from a patient treated with radiotherapy plus ipilimumab. Receptors originate from a human donor with non-small cell lung cancer who had stable disease on radiotherapy plus ipilimumab.

The chain is built from TRBV11-3 and TRBJ2-3; D might be TRBD1 (6 bases). Looked up from germline, CDR1 is SGHNT and CDR2 is YENEEA. Trimming stripped 5 bases from V and 6 bases from J, with 9 bases between. The CDR3 spans 12 residues. The CDR3 DNA is TGTGCCAGCAGCGACAGGTGGGATACGCAGTATTTT. It codes for CASSDRWDTQYF.

This clone was observed a few times. The chain couples TRBV27 to TRBJ2-5, with 10 bases aligning to TRBD1. The V gene's germline CDR1 is MNHEY and CDR2 SMNVEV (reference sequence). The CDR3 extends over 14 amino acids. Unmatched junction bases numbered 11, after V lost 9 bases and J lost 7 bases. CDR3: CASRDRGEVGTQYF. The CDR3 DNA is TGTGCCAGTCGGGACAGGGGCGAGGTCGGGACCCAGTACTTC.

V and J are TRBV5-1 and TRBJ1-2; no clear D gene. The CDR3 has 13 amino acids. Germline V gives CDR1 SGHRS, CDR2 YFSETQ. V was pared by 0 bases and J by 7 bases, with 10 bases between. This CDR3 reads CASSLDSRSGYTF. The CDR3 DNA is TGCGCCAGCAGCTTGGACAGCCGAAGTGGCTACACCTTC.

The genes are TRBV6-1 and TRBJ1-4; tentatively, D is TRBD1 (6 bases). Trimming took off 7 bases at V and 7 bases at J, with 19 bases between the two ends. The length of the CDR3 is 15 residues. Germline V gene lookup returns CDR1 MNHNS and CDR2 SASEGT. CDR3 amino acids: CASITGTTMGEKLFF. CDR3 sequence (DNA): TGTGCCAGCATCACAGGGACGACGATGGGTGAAAAACTGTTTTTT.

V usage is TRBV5-1 and J usage is TRBJ2-7; a possible D gene is TRBD1 (5 bases). CDR1 is SGHRS, CDR2 YFSETQ, per germline. Trimming cost V 2 bases and J 0 bases, with 9 bases left between them. The CDR3 is made up of 14 amino acids. In DNA form, the CDR3 reads TGCGCCAGCAGCTTTGGTAGGGGCTCCTACGAGCAGTACTTC. Translating it yields CASSFGRGSYEQYF.

The V and J genes are TRBV5-1 and TRBJ1-2; tentative D call: TRBD1 (5 bases). In germline, CDR1 is SGHRS, CDR2 YFSETQ. This CDR3 has 14 amino acids. Trimming pared 4 bases from V and 6 bases from J, leaving 16 bases between. The CDR3 sequence: CASSTQAPGDGYTF. The CDR3 DNA follows: TGCGCCAGCAGCACCCAGGCACCGGGGGATGGCTACACCTTC.

The chain couples TRBV7-2 to TRBJ2-7; the D gene is possibly TRBD1 (7 bases). Trimming cost V 6 bases and J 7 bases, with 16 bases left between them. This CDR3 contains 13 residues. Germline V CDR1 and CDR2: SGHTA, FQGNSA. For the CDR3, the DNA is TGTGCCAGCAGTAGGCAGGGGGGTTGGGAGCAGTACTTC. Protein sequence: CASSRQGGWEQYF. The complete variable domain, with remaining parts taken from reference TRBV7-2 and TRBJ2-7, reads GAGVSQSPSNKVTEKGKDVELRCDPISGHTALYWYRQSLGQGLEFLIYFQGNSAPDKSGLPSDRFSAERTGGSVSTLTIQRTQQEDSAVYLCASSRQGGWEQYFGPGTRLTVT.

The chain combines TRBV6-1 with TRBJ1-1; perhaps TRBD1 as D (5 bases). The CDR3 has 18 residues. The V gene lost 1 base and the J gene lost 0 bases, with 18 bases spanning the gap. Germline assignment: CDR1 MNHNS and CDR2 SASEGT. Here the CDR3 DNA reads TGTGCCAGCAGTGAAGTGGGGCGGTTGTTAAGAATGAACACTGAAGCTTTCTTT. This gives the protein CASSEVGRLLRMNTEAFF.

V and J are TRBV29-1 and TRBJ1-1; weak D call: TRBD1 (5 bases). Germline V gene lookup returns CDR1 SQVTM and CDR2 ANQGSEA. This CDR3 region has 12 residues. Trimming removed 6 bases from V and 3 bases from J, with 11 bases in between. CDR3 sequence reads: CSVGGTHTEAFF. The CDR3 nucleotides read TGCAGCGTGGGGGGGACCCACACTGAAGCTTTCTTT.